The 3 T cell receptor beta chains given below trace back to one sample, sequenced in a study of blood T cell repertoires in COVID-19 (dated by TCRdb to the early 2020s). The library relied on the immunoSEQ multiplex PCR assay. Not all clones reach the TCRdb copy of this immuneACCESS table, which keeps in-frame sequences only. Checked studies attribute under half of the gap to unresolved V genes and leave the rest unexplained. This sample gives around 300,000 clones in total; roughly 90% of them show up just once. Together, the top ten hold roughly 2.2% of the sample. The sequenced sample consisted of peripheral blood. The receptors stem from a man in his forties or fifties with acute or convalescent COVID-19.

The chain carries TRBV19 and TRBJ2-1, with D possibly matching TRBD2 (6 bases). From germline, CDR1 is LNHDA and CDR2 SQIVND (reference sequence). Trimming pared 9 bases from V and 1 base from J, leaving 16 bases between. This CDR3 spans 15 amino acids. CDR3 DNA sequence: TGTGCCAGAGGGAAGGCGGGGATGTCCTACAATGAGCAGTTCTTC. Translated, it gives CARGKAGMSYNEQFF.

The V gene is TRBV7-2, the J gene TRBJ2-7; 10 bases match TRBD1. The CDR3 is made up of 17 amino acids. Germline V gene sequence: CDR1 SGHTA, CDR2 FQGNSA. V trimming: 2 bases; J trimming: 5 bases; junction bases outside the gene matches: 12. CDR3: CASSLPALGQGIDEQYF. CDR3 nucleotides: TGTGCCAGCAGCTTACCCGCCCTGGGACAGGGGATCGACGAGCAGTACTTC.

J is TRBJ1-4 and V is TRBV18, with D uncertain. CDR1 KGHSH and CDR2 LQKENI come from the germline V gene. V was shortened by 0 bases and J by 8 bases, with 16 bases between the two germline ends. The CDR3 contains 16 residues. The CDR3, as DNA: TGTGCCAGCTCACCACCGGCAATGGGGAGCAGGGAAAAACTGTTTTTT. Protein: CASSPPAMGSREKLFF.